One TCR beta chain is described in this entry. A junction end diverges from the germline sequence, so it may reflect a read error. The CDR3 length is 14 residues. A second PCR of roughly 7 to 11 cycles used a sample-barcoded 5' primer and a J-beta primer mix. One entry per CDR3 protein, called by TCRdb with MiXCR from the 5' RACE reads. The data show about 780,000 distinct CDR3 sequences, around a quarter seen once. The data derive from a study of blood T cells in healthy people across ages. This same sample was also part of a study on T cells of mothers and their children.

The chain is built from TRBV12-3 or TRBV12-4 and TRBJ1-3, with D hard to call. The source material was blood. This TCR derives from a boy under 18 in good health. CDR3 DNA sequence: TGTGCCAGCAGCTCCCGTGACCCTGGAAACACCGTATATTTT. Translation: CASSSRDPGNTVYF.